This T cell receptor beta chain was documented in a study of blood T cell repertoires in COVID-19. Original processing notes: Amplification of reference gene primers was used by the study to estimate nucleated cell counts. TCRdb's table, derived via immunoSEQ multiplex PCR, lists solely in-frame clones and lacks some. V, J and clone size derive from that table, while D and trimming were established from the DNA sequence. The sample consists of under 200,000 clones, about 80% of them appearing once. Enrolled through a virtual design, the participants were between roughly 18 and 100 years of age and came from about two dozen US areas. Which cohort a participant joined came from the clinical history participants gave. V shed 2 bases and J shed 4 bases, with 9 bases lying between them. Germline lookup yields CDR1 SGHAT and CDR2 FQNNGV. The CDR3 spans 14 residues.

Sequenced sample: PBMCs or T cells enriched from blood (not recorded which). This chain connects TRBV11-2 to TRBJ2-1; D is ambiguous. This sequence was found in an older woman with acute COVID-19. In nucleotides, the CDR3 is TGTGCCAGCAGCTTAATCCCAGGTTACAATGAGCAGTTCTTC. It yields the protein CASSLIPGYNEQFF. Complete variable domain (other parts from reference TRBV11-2 and TRBJ2-1): EAGVAQSPRYKIIEKRQSVAFWCNPISGHATLYWYQQILGQGPKLLIQFQNNGVVDDSQLPKDRFSAERLKGVDSTLKIQPAKLEDSAVYLCASSLIPGYNEQFFGPGTRLTVL.